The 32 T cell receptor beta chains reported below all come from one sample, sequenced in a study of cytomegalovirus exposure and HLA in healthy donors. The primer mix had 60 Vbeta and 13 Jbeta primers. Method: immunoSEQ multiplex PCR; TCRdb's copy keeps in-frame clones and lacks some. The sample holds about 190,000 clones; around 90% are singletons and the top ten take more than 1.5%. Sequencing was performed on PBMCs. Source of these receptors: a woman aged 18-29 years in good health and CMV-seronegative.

The CDR3 loop is CASSLPPGGDIGYTF. Here the CDR3 DNA reads TGTGCCAGCAGCCTTCCCCCAGGAGGAGATATCGGCTACACCTTC. The chain combines TRBV6-4 with TRBJ1-2, with D hard to call. Germline V lookup: CDR1 MRHNA, CDR2 SNTAGT. The CDR3 totals 15 residues. Trimming cost V 6 bases and J 8 bases, with 22 bases left between them.

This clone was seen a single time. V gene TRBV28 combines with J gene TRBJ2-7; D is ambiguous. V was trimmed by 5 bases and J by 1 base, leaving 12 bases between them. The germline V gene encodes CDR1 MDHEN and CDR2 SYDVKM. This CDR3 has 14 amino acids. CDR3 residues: CASSPSLGSYEQYF. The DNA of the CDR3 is TGTGCCAGCAGTCCCTCACTTGGTTCCTACGAGCAGTACTTC.

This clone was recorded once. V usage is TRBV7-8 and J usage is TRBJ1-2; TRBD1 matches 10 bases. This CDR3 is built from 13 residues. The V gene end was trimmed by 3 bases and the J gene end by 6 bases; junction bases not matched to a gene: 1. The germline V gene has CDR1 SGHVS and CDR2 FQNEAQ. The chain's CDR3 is CASSFGTGDGYTF. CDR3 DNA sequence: TGTGCCAGCAGCTTCGGGACAGGGGATGGCTACACCTTC. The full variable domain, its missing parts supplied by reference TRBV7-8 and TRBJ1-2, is GAGVSQSPRYKVAKRGQDVALRCDPISGHVSLFWYQQALGQGPEFLTYFQNEAQLDKSGLPSDRFFAERPEGSVSTLKIQRTQQEDSAVYLCASSFGTGDGYTFGSGTRLTVV.

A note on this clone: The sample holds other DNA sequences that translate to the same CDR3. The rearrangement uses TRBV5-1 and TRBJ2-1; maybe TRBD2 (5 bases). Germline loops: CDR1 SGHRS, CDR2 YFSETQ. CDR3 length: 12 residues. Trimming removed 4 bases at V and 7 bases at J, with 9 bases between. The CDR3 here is CASSLSGNEQFF. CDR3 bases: TGCGCCAGCAGCCTTTCGGGGAATGAGCAGTTCTTC.

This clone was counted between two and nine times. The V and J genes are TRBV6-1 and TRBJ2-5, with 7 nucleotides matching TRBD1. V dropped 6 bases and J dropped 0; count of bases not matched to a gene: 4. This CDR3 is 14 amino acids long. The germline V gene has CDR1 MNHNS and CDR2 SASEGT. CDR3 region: CASRRDRDQETQYF. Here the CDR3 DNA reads TGTGCCAGCAGAAGGGACAGAGACCAAGAGACCCAGTACTTC.

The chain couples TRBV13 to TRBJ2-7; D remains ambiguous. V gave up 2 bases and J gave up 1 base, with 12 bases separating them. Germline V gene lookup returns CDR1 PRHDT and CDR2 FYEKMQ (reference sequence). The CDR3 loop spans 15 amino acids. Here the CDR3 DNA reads TGTGCCAGCAGCTTAAATGGTGCGGCATCCTACGAGCAGTACTTC. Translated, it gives CASSLNGAASYEQYF.

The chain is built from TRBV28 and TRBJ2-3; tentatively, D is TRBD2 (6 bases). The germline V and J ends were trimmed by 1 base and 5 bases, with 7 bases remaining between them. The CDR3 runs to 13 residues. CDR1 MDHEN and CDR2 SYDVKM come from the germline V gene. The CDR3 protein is CASSLYSGDTQYF. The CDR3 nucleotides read TGTGCCAGCAGTTTATATAGCGGAGATACGCAGTATTTT.

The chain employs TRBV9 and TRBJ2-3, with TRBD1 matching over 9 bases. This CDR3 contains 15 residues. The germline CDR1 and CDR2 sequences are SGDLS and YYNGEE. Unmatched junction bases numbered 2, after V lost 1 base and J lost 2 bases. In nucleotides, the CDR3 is TGTGCCAGCAGCGTACGACAGGGGGTCACAGATACGCAGTATTTT. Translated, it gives CASSVRQGVTDTQYF.

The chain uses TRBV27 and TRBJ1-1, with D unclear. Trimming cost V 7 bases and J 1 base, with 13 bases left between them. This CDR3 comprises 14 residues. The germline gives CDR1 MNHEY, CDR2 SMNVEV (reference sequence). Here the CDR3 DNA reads TGTGCCAGCACCCTAAACGGCGGGAACACTGAAGCTTTCTTT. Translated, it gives CASTLNGGNTEAFF.

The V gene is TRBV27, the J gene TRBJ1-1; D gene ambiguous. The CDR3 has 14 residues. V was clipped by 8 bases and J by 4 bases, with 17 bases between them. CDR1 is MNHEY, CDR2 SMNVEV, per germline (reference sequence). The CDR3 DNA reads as TGTGCCAGCTCTAACCAACCTTCGGGCACTGAAGCTTTCTTT. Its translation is CASSNQPSGTEAFF.

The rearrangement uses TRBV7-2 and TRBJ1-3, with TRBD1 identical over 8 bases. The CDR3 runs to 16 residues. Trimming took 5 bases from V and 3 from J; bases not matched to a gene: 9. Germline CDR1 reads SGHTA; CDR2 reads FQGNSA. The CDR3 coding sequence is TGTGCCAGCAGCCCCCGACAGGGGAGGGGTGGAAACACCATATATTTT. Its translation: CASSPRQGRGGNTIYF. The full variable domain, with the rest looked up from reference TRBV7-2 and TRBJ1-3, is GAGVSQSPSNKVTEKGKDVELRCDPISGHTALYWYRQSLGQGLEFLIYFQGNSAPDKSGLPSDRFSAERTGGSVSTLTIQRTQQEDSAVYLCASSPRQGRGGNTIYFGEGSWLTVV.

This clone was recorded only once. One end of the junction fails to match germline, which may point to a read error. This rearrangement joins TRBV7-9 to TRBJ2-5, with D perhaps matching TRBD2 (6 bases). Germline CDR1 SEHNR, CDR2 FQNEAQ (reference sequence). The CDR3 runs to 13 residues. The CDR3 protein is CSSSLLAQETQYF. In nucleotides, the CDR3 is TGTTCCAGCAGCTTACTAGCTCAAGAGACCCAGTACTTC.

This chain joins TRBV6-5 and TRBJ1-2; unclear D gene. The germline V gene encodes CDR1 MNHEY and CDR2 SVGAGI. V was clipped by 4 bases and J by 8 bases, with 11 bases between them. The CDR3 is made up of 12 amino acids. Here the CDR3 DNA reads TGTGCCAGCAGTTCCCCGGGAGGAGGCTACACCTTC. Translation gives CASSSPGGGYTF.

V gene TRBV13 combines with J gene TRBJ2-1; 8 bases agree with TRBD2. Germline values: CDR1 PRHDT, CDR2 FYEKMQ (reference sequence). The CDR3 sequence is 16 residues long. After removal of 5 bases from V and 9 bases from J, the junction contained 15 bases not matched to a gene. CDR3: CASSRPPGGVLGEQFF. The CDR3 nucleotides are TGTGCCAGCAGCAGGCCCCCGGGGGGGGTTCTTGGTGAGCAGTTCTTC. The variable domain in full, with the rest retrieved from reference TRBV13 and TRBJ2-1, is AAGVIQSPRHLIKEKRETATLKCYPIPRHDTVYWYQQGPGQDPQFLISFYEKMQSDKGSIPDRFSAQQFSDYHSELNMSSLELGDSALYFCASSRPPGGVLGEQFFGPGTRLTVL.

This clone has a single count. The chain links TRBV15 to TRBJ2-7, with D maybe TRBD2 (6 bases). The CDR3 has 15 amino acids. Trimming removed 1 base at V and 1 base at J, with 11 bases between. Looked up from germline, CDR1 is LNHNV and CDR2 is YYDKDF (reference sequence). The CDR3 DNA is TGTGCCACCAGCAGAGGCGGGGACCTTTCCTACGAGCAGTACTTC. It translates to CATSRGGDLSYEQYF.

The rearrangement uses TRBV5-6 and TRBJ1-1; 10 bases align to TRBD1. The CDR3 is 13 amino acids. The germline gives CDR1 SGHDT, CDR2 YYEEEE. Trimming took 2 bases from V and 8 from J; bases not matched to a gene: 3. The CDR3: CASSFGDRGEAFF. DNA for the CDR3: TGTGCCAGCAGCTTTGGGGACAGGGGAGAAGCTTTCTTT. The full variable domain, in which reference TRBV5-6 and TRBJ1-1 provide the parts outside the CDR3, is DAGVTQSPTHLIKTRGQQVTLRCSPKSGHDTVSWYQQALGQGPQFIFQYYEEEERQRGNFPDRFSGHQFPNYSSELNVNALLLGDSALYLCASSFGDRGEAFFGQGTRLTVV.

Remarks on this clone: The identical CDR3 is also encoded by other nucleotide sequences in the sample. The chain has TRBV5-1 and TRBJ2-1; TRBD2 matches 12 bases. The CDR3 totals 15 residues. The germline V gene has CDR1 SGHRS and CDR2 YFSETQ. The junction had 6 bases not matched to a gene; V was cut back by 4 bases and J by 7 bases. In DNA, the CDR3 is TGCGCCAGCAGCCCCCGGCTAGCGGGAGGGAATGAGCAGTTCTTC. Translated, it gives CASSPRLAGGNEQFF.

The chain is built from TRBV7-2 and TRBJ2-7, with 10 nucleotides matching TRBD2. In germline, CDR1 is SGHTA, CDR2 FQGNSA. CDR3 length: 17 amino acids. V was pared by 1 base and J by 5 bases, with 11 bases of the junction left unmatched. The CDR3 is CASSLVRVAGGRDEQYF. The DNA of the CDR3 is TGTGCCAGCAGCTTAGTGAGGGTAGCGGGAGGCCGCGACGAGCAGTACTTC. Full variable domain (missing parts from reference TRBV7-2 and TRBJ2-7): GAGVSQSPSNKVTEKGKDVELRCDPISGHTALYWYRQSLGQGLEFLIYFQGNSAPDKSGLPSDRFSAERTGGSVSTLTIQRTQQEDSAVYLCASSLVRVAGGRDEQYFGPGTRLTVT.

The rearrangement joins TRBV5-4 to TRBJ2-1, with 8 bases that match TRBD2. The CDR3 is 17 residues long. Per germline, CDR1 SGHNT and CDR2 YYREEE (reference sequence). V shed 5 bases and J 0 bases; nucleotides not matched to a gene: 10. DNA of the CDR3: TGTGCCAGCAGGGGGGCGGGGGGCCCGAGCTCCTACAATGAGCAGTTCTTC. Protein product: CASRGAGGPSSYNEQFF.

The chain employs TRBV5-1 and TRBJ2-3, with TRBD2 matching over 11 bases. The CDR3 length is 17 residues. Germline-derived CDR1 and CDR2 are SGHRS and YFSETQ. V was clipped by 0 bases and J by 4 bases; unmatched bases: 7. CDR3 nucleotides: TGCGCCAGCAGCTTGGCCCCCATAGCGGGAGGGCCAGATACGCAGTATTTT. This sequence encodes CASSLAPIAGGPDTQYF.

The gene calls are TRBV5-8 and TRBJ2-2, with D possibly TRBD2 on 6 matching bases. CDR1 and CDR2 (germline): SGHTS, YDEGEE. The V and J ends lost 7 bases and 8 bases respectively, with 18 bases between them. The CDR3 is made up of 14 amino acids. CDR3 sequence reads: CASGHGGYGGELFF. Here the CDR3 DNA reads TGTGCCAGCGGGCATGGGGGGTACGGGGGGGAGCTGTTTTTT.

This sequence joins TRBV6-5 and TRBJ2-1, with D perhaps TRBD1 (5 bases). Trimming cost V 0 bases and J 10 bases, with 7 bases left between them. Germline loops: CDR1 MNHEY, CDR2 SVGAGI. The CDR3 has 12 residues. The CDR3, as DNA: TGTGCCAGCAGTTACTCGGGGCGAGAGCAGTTCTTC. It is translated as CASSYSGREQFF.

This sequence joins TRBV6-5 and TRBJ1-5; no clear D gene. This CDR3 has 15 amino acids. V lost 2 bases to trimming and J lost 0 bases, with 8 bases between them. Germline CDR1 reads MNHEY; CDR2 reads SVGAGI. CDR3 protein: CASSYTRDSNQPQHF. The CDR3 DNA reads TGTGCCAGCAGTTACACGCGTGATAGCAATCAGCCCCAGCATTTT.

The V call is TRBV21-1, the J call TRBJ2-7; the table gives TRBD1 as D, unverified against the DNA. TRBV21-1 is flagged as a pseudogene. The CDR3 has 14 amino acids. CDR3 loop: CASRSRDRGDEQYF. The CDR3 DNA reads TGTGCCAGCAGGAGCCGGGACAGGGGTGACGAGCAGTACTTC.

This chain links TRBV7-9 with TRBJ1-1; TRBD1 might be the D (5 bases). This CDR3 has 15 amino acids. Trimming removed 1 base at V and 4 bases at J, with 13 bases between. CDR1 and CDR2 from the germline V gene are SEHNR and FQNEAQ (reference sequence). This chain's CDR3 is CASSLGRARSTEAFF. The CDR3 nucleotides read TGTGCCAGCAGCTTAGGCAGGGCTCGATCCACTGAAGCTTTCTTT.

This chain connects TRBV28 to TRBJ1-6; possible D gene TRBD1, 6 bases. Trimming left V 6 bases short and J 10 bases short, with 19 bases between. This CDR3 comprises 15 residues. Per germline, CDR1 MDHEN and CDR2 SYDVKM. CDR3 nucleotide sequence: TGTGCCAGCAGACCCCCCTCGGGGGGGCAATCACCCCTCCACTTT. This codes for CASRPPSGGQSPLHF.

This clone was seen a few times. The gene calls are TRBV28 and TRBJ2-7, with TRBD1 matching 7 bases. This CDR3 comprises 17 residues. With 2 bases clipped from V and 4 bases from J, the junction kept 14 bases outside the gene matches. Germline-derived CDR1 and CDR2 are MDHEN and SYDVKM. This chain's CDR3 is CASSLGRQGPFFYEQYF. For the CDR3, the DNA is TGTGCCAGCAGTTTAGGCCGACAGGGACCCTTTTTTTACGAGCAGTACTTC.

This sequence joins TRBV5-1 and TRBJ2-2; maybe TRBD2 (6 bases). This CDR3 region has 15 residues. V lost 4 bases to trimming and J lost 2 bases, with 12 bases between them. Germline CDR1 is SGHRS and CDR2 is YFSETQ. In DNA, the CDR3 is TGCGCCAGCAGCAGGAGGGACCTAAACACCGGGGAGCTGTTTTTT. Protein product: CASSRRDLNTGELFF. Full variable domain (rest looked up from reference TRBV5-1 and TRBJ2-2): KAGVTQTPRYLIKTRGQQVTLSCSPISGHRSVSWYQQTPGQGLQFLFEYFSETQRNKGNFPGRFSGRQFSNSRSEMNVSTLELGDSALYLCASSRRDLNTGELFFGEGSRLTVL.

The CDR3 region has the DNA TGCGCCAGCAGTCCGGACTCCCCCGGGACCCAGTACTTC. Protein: CASSPDSPGTQYF. The chain uses TRBV10-1 and TRBJ2-5, with a tentative D call TRBD2 (5 bases). Trimming shortened V by 5 bases and J by 7 bases, and 14 bases separated the two germline ends. The CDR3 covers 13 residues. Germline values: CDR1 WNHNN, CDR2 SYGVQD (reference sequence).

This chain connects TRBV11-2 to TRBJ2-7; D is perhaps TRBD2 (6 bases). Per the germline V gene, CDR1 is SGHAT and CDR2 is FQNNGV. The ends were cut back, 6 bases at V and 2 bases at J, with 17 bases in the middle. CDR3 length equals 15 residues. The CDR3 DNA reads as TGTGCCAGCAGTCACGGGGCGGGGTCAACCTACGAGCAGTACTTC. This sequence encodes CASSHGAGSTYEQYF.

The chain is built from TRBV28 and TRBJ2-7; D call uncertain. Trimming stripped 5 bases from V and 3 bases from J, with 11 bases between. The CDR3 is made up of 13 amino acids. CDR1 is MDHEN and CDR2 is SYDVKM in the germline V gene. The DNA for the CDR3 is TGTGCCAGCAGTACCGACATGGTCTACGAGCAGTACTTC. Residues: CASSTDMVYEQYF. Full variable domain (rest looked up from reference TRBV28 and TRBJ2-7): DVKVTQSSRYLVKRTGEKVFLECVQDMDHENMFWYRQDPGLGLRLIYFSYDVKMKEKGDIPEGYSVSREKKERFSLILESASTNQTSMYLCASSTDMVYEQYFGPGTRLTVT.

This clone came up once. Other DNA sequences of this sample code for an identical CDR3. This chain's CDR3 is CASSYSQGAYNSPLHF. CDR3 in DNA: TGTGCCAGCAGTTATTCGCAGGGGGCCTATAATTCACCCCTCCACTTT. The rearrangement uses TRBV6-5 and TRBJ1-6, with 7 nucleotides matching TRBD1. Germline V gene lookup returns CDR1 MNHEY and CDR2 SVGAGI. V dropped 3 bases and J dropped 2; count of bases not matched to a gene: 4. There are 16 residues in the CDR3.